This TCR beta chain was found in a study of blood T cells in healthy people across ages. Each donor's blood draw was around 9.1 milliliters of peripheral blood. This CDR3 region has 14 residues. Germline V gene data show CDR1 as SGHAT and CDR2 as FQNNGV. V was shortened by 4 bases and J by 2 bases, with 8 bases between the two germline ends. Primers used in a second PCR of roughly 7 to 11 cycles were a sample-barcoded 5' primer and a J-beta primer mix. TCRdb independently ran MiXCR on the 5' RACE reads; one entry per CDR3 protein. The table records hundreds of thousands of distinct CDR3 sequences, over 40% of them present only once.

V is TRBV11-2 and J is TRBJ2-2; D is unclear. The material sequenced was blood. The sequence came from an elderly woman in good health. This chain's CDR3 is CASSSYPNTGELFF. The CDR3 DNA reads TGTGCCAGCAGCTCATACCCAAACACCGGGGAGCTGTTTTTT.